This T cell receptor beta chain was profiled in a study of blood T cell repertoires in COVID-19. The CDR3 runs 14 residues. V was clipped by 7 bases and J by 1 base; unmatched bases: 5. Germline assignment: CDR1 ENHRY and CDR2 SYGVKD. This clone was detected only once. TCRdb keeps only in-frame clones here, not all; method: immunoSEQ multiplex PCR. The data show 130,000 or so clones, with 86% seen just once and about 8% held by the top ten. This clonotype was obtained from an older woman with acute or convalescent COVID-19. The sequenced sample was peripheral blood. V gene TRBV10-3 combines with J gene TRBJ1-1, with TRBD1 matching over 8 bases. This chain's CDR3 is CAITLDRGNTEAFF. The DNA of the CDR3 is TGTGCCATCACCCTTGACAGGGGGAACACTGAAGCTTTCTTT.